These 24 T cell receptor beta chains came from one sample sequenced in a study of regulatory T cells in long-lasting Graves disease. To make TCR beta libraries, researchers used iRepertoire HTBI primers and Arm-PCR of CDR3 regions. MiXCR, run by TCRdb on the multiplex PCR reads, gives a single entry per CDR3 protein. The repertoire includes 300,000 to 400,000 distinct CDR3 sequences, 15% to 20% of them detected once, and 35% to 45% sits in the top ten. Time point of the sample: newly diagnosed GD, antithyroid drugs for less than 3 months. The TCR library was prepared using RNA isolated from PBMCs. The specimen comprised peripheral blood mononuclear cells (PBMCs), sampled at new diagnosis, from a patient treated with antithyroid drugs. These receptors all stem from a female donor with Graves disease.

In this sample, this clonotype turned up many times. This chain connects TRBV5-1 to TRBJ2-1; a weak D match, TRBD2 (5 bases). CDR1 SGHRS and CDR2 YFSETQ come from the germline V gene. Trimming pared 3 bases from V and 7 bases from J, leaving 20 bases between. The CDR3 runs 16 residues. In DNA, the CDR3 is TGCGCCAGCAGCTCGGGTCACGGGGTGATGGGTAATGAGCAGTTCTTC. Translating gives CASSSGHGVMGNEQFF.

This clonotype occurred a few times. This chain joins TRBV12-3 or TRBV12-4 and TRBJ2-7, with D maybe TRBD1 (6 bases). V shed 6 bases and J shed 3 bases, with 18 bases lying between them. The CDR3 consists of 15 residues. CDR3 DNA: TGTGCCAGCAGCCCCCACCCGACAGGAGTCTACGAGCAGTACTTC. Translation: CASSPHPTGVYEQYF.

This sequence joins TRBV30 and TRBJ2-1; 7 nucleotides line up with TRBD2. CDR3 length equals 14 residues. After removal of 0 bases from V and 7 bases from J, the junction contained 6 bases not matched to a gene. Per germline, CDR1 GTSNPN and CDR2 SVGIG (reference sequence). The CDR3 region has the DNA TGTGCCTGGAGTGTAGGGAGGGCGGGTAATGAGCAGTTCTTC. Protein product: CAWSVGRAGNEQFF.

This clonotype was recorded at least ten times. The V call is TRBV12-3 or TRBV12-4, the J call TRBJ2-1; D is perhaps TRBD1 (6 bases). The CDR3 is 12 amino acids. The V end lost 8 bases, the J end lost 5 bases, and 10 bases lay between the germline ends. The CDR3 nucleotides read TGTGCCAGCGACAGGACGGACAATGAGCAGTTCTTC. Translation gives CASDRTDNEQFF.

A single count supports this clonotype. The CDR3 does not end in the conserved phenylalanine or tryptophan, so this is likely a read error. Here the CDR3 reads CSADPGLAGSYEQYL. The CDR3 nucleotides are TGCAGTGCTGATCCGGGACTAGCGGGATCCTACGAGCAGTACCTC. The V and J genes are TRBV20-1 and TRBJ2-7, with 13 nucleotides matching TRBD2. CDR1 is DFQATT and CDR2 is SNEGSKA in the germline V gene (reference sequence). The CDR3 extends over 15 amino acids. V shed 5 bases and J 1 base; nucleotides not matched to a gene: 5.

This clonotype was picked up many times. The chain has TRBV6-2 or TRBV6-3 and TRBJ2-3; 8 bases are shared with TRBD2. Germline CDR1 reads MNHEY; CDR2 reads SVGEGT. V was pared by 1 base and J by 3 bases, with 3 bases of the junction left unmatched. CDR3 length: 15 amino acids. The CDR3 sequence is CASSYFRGGTDTQYF. The CDR3, as DNA: TGTGCCAGCAGTTACTTTCGGGGGGGAACAGATACGCAGTATTTT.

This clonotype was seen a handful of times. This rearrangement joins TRBV7-9 to TRBJ2-7; a possible D gene is TRBD1 (6 bases). V lost 5 bases, J lost 4 bases, and 15 bases lay in between. The CDR3 length is 14 residues. Looked up from germline, CDR1 is SEHNR and CDR2 is FQNEAQ (reference sequence). CDR3 loop: CASSDQQGTYEQYF. The CDR3 region has the DNA TGTGCCAGCAGCGACCAACAGGGTACATACGAGCAGTACTTC.

Many counts were recorded for this clonotype. A far larger clone is one nucleotide away, so this likely arose from a read error. This chain links TRBV2 with TRBJ1-2, with 9 bases identical to TRBD1. The CDR3 totals 13 residues. CDR1 is SNHLY and CDR2 is FYNNEI in the germline V gene. The V segment lost 6 bases and the J segment 5 bases; nucleotides outside the gene matches: 4. In DNA form, the CDR3 reads TGTGCCAGCAGCGGGGACAGGGTATATGGCTACACCTTC. This sequence encodes CASSGDRVYGYTF.

This sequence joins TRBV20-1 and TRBJ1-1; D unresolved. This CDR3 region has 12 residues. The germline V and J ends were trimmed by 5 bases and 1 base, with 8 bases remaining between them. Germline CDR1 reads DFQATT; CDR2 reads SNEGSKA (reference sequence). The CDR3 DNA is TGCAGTGCTCCTGGCCAGAACACTGAAGCTTTCTTT. Encoded protein: CSAPGQNTEAFF.

This clonotype was found many times. The gene calls are TRBV14 and TRBJ2-7; D may be TRBD1 (5 bases). The CDR3 consists of 15 residues. Trimming removed 0 bases at V and 4 bases at J, with 13 bases between. Germline CDR1 and CDR2: SGHDN and FVKESK. CDR3 residues: CASSQDPATAYEQYF. CDR3 DNA: TGTGCCAGCAGCCAAGATCCTGCGACAGCATACGAGCAGTACTTC.

This rearrangement joins TRBV18 to TRBJ1-1; D is unclear. The CDR3 is made up of 13 amino acids. Per germline, CDR1 KGHSH and CDR2 LQKENI. V was shortened by 1 base and J by 9 bases, with 12 bases between the two germline ends. The DNA of the CDR3 is TGTGCCAGCTCACCACTGGCCACAGAAAAAGCTTTCTTT. Protein: CASSPLATEKAFF.

The rearrangement uses TRBV20-1 and TRBJ2-1; TRBD2 matches 10 bases. The CDR3 totals 17 residues. CDR1 and CDR2 (germline): DFQATT, SNEGSKA (reference sequence). J was trimmed by 6 bases and V by 3 bases; bases with no gene match: 14. The CDR3 loop is CSARYNTPRTSGNEQFF. CDR3 DNA: TGCAGTGCTAGGTATAACACACCCAGGACTAGCGGCAATGAGCAGTTCTTC.

This clonotype was counted between two and nine times. A much larger clone is a single base away; this may be a read error. The genes are TRBV28 and TRBJ1-3; D remains ambiguous. CDR1 is MDHEN, CDR2 SYDVKM, per germline. The CDR3 is 18 amino acids. Trimming removed 2 bases from V and 0 bases from J, with 17 bases in between. The CDR3 nucleotides are TGTGCCAGCAGTTTACCCGCCCCGGACCGAACCTCTGGAAACACCATATATTTT. Protein sequence: CASSLPAPDRTSGNTIYF.

The J gene is TRBJ2-3, the V gene TRBV5-6; 11 bases map to TRBD2. The CDR3 contains 15 residues. The germline CDR1 and CDR2 sequences are SGHDT and YYEEEE. Unmatched junction bases numbered 3, after V lost 4 bases and J lost 2 bases. The CDR3 sequence: CASSETSGNTDTQYF. CDR3 DNA sequence: TGTGCCAGCAGCGAGACTAGCGGGAACACAGATACGCAGTATTTT.

About this clonotype: The conserved final phenylalanine or tryptophan is absent from the CDR3, which likely points to a read error. Because the CDR3's place on the DNA is in doubt, the DNA is left out and the CDR3 is given as listed by TCRdb. V usage is TRBV5-8 and J usage is TRBJ2-5; the table gives TRBD1 as D, unverified against the DNA. CDR1 and CDR2 (germline): SGHTS, YDEGEE. The CDR3 numbers 8 amino acids, ends counted. The CDR3 sequence is CASSLPGQ.

Ten or more counts support this clonotype. The V call is TRBV7-2, the J call TRBJ2-2; 10 nucleotides agree with TRBD2. The CDR3 spans 15 residues. V dropped 5 bases and J dropped 7; count of bases not matched to a gene: 7. Germline-derived CDR1 and CDR2 are SGHTA and FQGNSA. The CDR3 DNA reads as TGTGCCAGCAGCGCCGGACTAGCGGCAAACGGGGAGCTGTTTTTT. This codes for CASSAGLAANGELFF.

This clonotype was observed many times. The V call is TRBV20-1, the J call TRBJ2-2; D possibly corresponds to TRBD2 (5 bases). The CDR3 consists of 15 residues. The germline V and J ends were trimmed by 2 bases and 3 bases, with 13 bases remaining between them. Germline-derived CDR1 and CDR2 are DFQATT and SNEGSKA (reference sequence). The CDR3 DNA follows: TGCAGTGCTAGAATAGGGAGCTCGGACACCGGGGAGCTGTTTTTT. Protein sequence: CSARIGSSDTGELFF.

This clonotype was seen more than once but under ten times. The genes are TRBV4-2 and TRBJ2-1; D is uncertain. The CDR3 sequence is 15 residues long. The ends were cut back, 0 bases at V and 1 base at J, with 7 bases in the middle. CDR1 and CDR2 (germline): LGHNA, YNFKEQ. This CDR3 reads CASSQDKVSYNEQFF. Written as DNA, the CDR3 is TGTGCCAGCAGCCAAGACAAGGTATCCTACAATGAGCAGTTCTTC.

This clonotype showed up just once. Possible read error: a much larger clone is one base away. The rearrangement uses TRBV4-1 and TRBJ2-5; D uncertain. This CDR3 has 14 residues. Looked up from germline, CDR1 is MGHRA and CDR2 is YSYEKL. The CDR3 DNA sequence: TGCGCCAGCAGCCAAGAGGGCTTCCAAGCGACCCAGTACTTC. It encodes CASSQEGFQATQYF.

To note about this clonotype: Just one base apart from a much larger clone, this may be a read error. The conserved final phenylalanine or tryptophan is absent from the CDR3, which likely points to a read error. J is TRBJ2-6 and V is TRBV12-3 or TRBV12-4, with D perhaps matching TRBD1 (5 bases). This CDR3 spans 17 amino acids. The V gene lost 1 base and the J gene lost 1 base, with 11 bases spanning the gap. CDR3 region: CASSLGGPRSGANVLTS. The CDR3 region has the DNA TGTGCCAGCAGTTTAGGGGGCCCTCGTTCTGGGGCCAACGTCCTGACTTCC.

The rearrangement uses TRBV20-1 and TRBJ2-5; TRBD2 matches at 8 bases. This CDR3 comprises 17 residues. Germline CDR1 reads DFQATT; CDR2 reads SNEGSKA (reference sequence). V trimming: 1 base; J trimming: 5 bases; junction bases outside the gene matches: 15. In DNA form, the CDR3 reads TGCAGTGCTAGAGCGCTGTCCCCGGGACTAGGAGTGGAGACCCAGTACTTC. This codes for CSARALSPGLGVETQYF.

The chain joins TRBV7-3 to TRBJ2-1; 7 nucleotides agree with TRBD2. Germline assignment: CDR1 SGHTA and CDR2 FQGTGA. V lost 1 base, J lost 7 bases, and 13 bases stayed unmatched. The CDR3 sequence is 17 residues long. CDR3 amino acids: CASSLRALGGVKNEQFF. CDR3 DNA sequence: TGTGCCAGCAGCTTAAGGGCCTTGGGGGGGGTGAAGAATGAGCAGTTCTTC.

The V and J genes are TRBV19 and TRBJ1-2; D remains ambiguous. Trimming cost V 6 bases and J 4 bases, with 9 bases left between them. Germline assignment: CDR1 LNHDA and CDR2 SQIVND (reference sequence). The CDR3 is 12 amino acids. The CDR3 loop reads CASSLLGYGYTF. DNA for the CDR3: TGTGCCAGTAGCCTACTTGGCTATGGCTACACCTTC.

The table lists this clonotype with many counts. The V and J genes are TRBV7-9 and TRBJ1-1, with a tentative D call TRBD1 (5 bases). V lost 4 bases, J lost 11 bases, and 20 bases lay in between. The CDR3 runs 14 residues. Germline assignment: CDR1 SEHNR and CDR2 FQNEAQ (reference sequence). The CDR3: CASSSRGHKDGAFF. For the CDR3, the DNA is TGTGCCAGCAGCTCGAGAGGACATAAGGACGGGGCTTTCTTT.